This T cell receptor beta chain was sequenced during a study of shared clonotypes between healthy human individuals. Naivety among CD8 cells was defined by CD45RO negativity and positive CCR7 selection, thereby excluding terminally differentiated effector memory CD45RA+ cells. The CDR3 consists of 14 residues. The V and J ends lost 5 bases and 4 bases respectively, with 13 bases between them. Germline V gene data show CDR1 as LNHDA and CDR2 as SQIVND (reference sequence). Each PCR replicate from the sorted subsets contained around 200 ng DNA, which is tens of thousands of T cell genomes. Sequenced by immunoSEQ multiplex PCR; TCRdb stores in-frame clones only, minus some. The table lists about 2 million clones, about 95% of them singletons.

The sequence derives from a man between 18 and 29 years old in good health. This chain links TRBV19 with TRBJ2-3; no clear D. The sequenced sample consisted of naive CD8+ T cells sorted from blood. CDR3 residues: CASSVYSAADTQYF. The CDR3 coding sequence is TGTGCCAGTAGTGTCTATTCGGCGGCAGATACGCAGTATTTT.